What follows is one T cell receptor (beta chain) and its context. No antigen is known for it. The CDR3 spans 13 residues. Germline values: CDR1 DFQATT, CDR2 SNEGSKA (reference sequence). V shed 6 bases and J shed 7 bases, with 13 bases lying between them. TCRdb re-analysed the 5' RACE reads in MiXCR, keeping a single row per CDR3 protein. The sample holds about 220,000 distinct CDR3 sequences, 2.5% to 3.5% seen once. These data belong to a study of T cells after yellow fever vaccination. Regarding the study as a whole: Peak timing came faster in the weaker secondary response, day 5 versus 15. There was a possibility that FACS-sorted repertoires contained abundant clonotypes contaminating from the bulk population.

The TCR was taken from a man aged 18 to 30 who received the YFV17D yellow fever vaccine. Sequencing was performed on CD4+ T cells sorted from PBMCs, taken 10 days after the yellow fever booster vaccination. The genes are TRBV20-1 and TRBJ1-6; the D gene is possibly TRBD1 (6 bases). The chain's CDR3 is CSANQGSNSPLHF. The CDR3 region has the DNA TGCAGTGCGAATCAGGGGTCAAATTCACCCCTCCACTTT.